What follows are 2 T cell receptor beta chains derived from one specimen sequenced in a study of tumor and adjacent non-tumor tissue in lung cancer. The library came from three nested PCR rounds adapted from ARM-PCR protocols. A single record per CDR3 protein comes from TCRdb applying MiXCR to the multiplex PCR reads. The data hold around 80,000 distinct CDR3 sequences, with less than 85% observed a single time. RNA was extracted from bulk tissue without any cell sorting. Distant lung tissue was collected more than 3 cm away from the tumor edge. The sequenced sample consisted of distant non-tumor lung tissue. The receptors were sampled from a man between 65 and 85 years old with non-small cell lung cancer.

Remarks on this clonotype: Given the absence of the conserved phenylalanine or tryptophan at the CDR3 end, a read error is likely. This chain joins TRBV20-1 and TRBJ2-1; no clear D gene. The CDR3 is made up of 13 amino acids. The germline CDR1 and CDR2 sequences are DFQATT and SNEGSKA (reference sequence). V was clipped by 7 bases and J by 8 bases, with 18 bases between them. CDR3 DNA: TGCAGTGTTATCCGTATTGGGATCCATGAGCAGTTCATC. It is translated as CSVIRIGIHEQFI.

This chain uses TRBV14 with TRBJ2-5; 7 bases are a match to TRBD2. The CDR3 totals 16 residues. V lost 6 bases to trimming and J lost 3 bases; unmatched junction nucleotides: 13. CDR1 SGHDN and CDR2 FVKESK come from the germline V gene. The CDR3 coding sequence is TGTGCCAGCAGTCCCTTAGGTCTAGCGGAGGAAGAGACCCAGTACTTC. It codes for CASSPLGLAEEETQYF. Full variable domain (outside the CDR3, taken from reference TRBV14 and TRBJ2-5): EAGVTQFPSHSVIEKGQTVTLRCDPISGHDNLYWYRRVMGKEIKFLLHFVKESKQDESGMPNNRFLAERTGGTYSTLKVQPAELEDSGVYFCASSPLGLAEEETQYFGPGTRLLVL.